This entry lists 24 T cell receptor beta chains sequenced from one sample in a study of CD8+CD57+ T cells in acquired aplastic anemia (dated by TCRdb to between 2017 and 2018). These reads were obtained on an Illumina HiSeq 2000. Genomic DNA served as template for TCR beta VDJ combination and CDR3 sequence profiling. The public reads were reanalyzed by TCRdb: fastp trimming at Q25, MiXCR alignment, in-frame beta chains only. Rows are unified per CDR3 protein, each entry keeping the most common DNA and genes. Across this sample there are some 290,000 distinct CDR3 sequences, with approximately 56% seen only once. The ten largest clones represent under 8.5% of the sample. Sequencing input: sorted CD4+, CD8+, or CD8+CD57+ T cells (not recorded which) from PBMCs. The receptors stem from a human donor with severe aplastic anemia or a healthy control (not recorded which).

V gene TRBV2 combines with J gene TRBJ1-1; D unresolved. The CDR3 has 10 residues. Germline CDR1 reads SNHLY; CDR2 reads FYNNEI. V lost 6 bases and J lost 10, with 9 bases in between. The CDR3 protein is CASSLTGAFF. The CDR3 DNA reads as TGTGCCAGCAGCCTCACCGGAGCTTTCTTT. Using reference TRBV2 and TRBJ1-1 for the parts outside the CDR3, the full variable domain is EPEVTQTPSHQVTQMGQEVILRCVPISNHLYFYWYRQILGQKVEFLVSFYNNEISEKSEIFDDQFSVERPDGSNFTLKIRSTKLEDSAMYFCASSLTGAFFGQGTRLTVV.

This clonotype was recorded many times. The chain carries TRBV20-1 and TRBJ2-1; no clear D gene. Germline V CDR1 and CDR2: DFQATT, SNEGSKA (reference sequence). V was trimmed by 0 bases and J by 2 bases, leaving 14 bases between them. The CDR3 extends over 16 amino acids. The CDR3 loop is CSARDLGPSTYNEQFF. The CDR3 DNA reads as TGCAGTGCTAGAGATCTAGGCCCGAGCACCTACAATGAGCAGTTCTTC.

This clonotype was seen a handful of times. The genes are TRBV24-1 and TRBJ1-1; D is unclear. CDR1 and CDR2 (germline): KGHDR, SFDVKD. The V end was cut by 9 bases, the J end by 0 bases, with 10 bases between. This CDR3 is 13 amino acids long. The CDR3 reads CATSQDLNTEAFF. CDR3 in DNA: TGTGCCACCTCTCAGGACCTGAACACTGAAGCTTTCTTT.

A single count supports this clonotype. The chain employs TRBV4-3 and TRBJ2-7; D possibly corresponds to TRBD2 (6 bases). In germline, CDR1 is LGHNA, CDR2 YSLEER. CDR3 length: 16 residues. Trimming took 1 base from V and 4 from J, leaving 17 bases between them. This chain's CDR3 is CASSQVSGGELYEQYF. CDR3 nucleotide sequence: TGCGCCAGCAGCCAAGTTAGTGGCGGGGAGCTGTACGAGCAGTACTTC.

The chain recombines TRBV29-1 with TRBJ2-7; 9 bases align to TRBD1. Germline V lookup: CDR1 SQVTM, CDR2 ANQGSEA. Losses at the gene ends were 4 bases for V and 3 bases for J; bases not matched to a gene: 7. CDR3 size: 14 residues. The CDR3 region has the DNA TGCAGCGTTGCTCTAGGGACAGGGAACTACGAGCAGTACTTC. Protein sequence: CSVALGTGNYEQYF.

This rearrangement joins TRBV12-3 or TRBV12-4 to TRBJ1-2; D perhaps matches TRBD1 (5 bases). The CDR3 runs 14 residues. V was trimmed by 7 bases and J by 4 bases, leaving 16 bases between them. The CDR3 loop is CASTLNQGTYGYTF. Written as DNA, the CDR3 is TGTGCCAGCACCCTGAATCAGGGAACCTATGGCTACACCTTC.

The chain is built from TRBV7-3 and TRBJ1-2; possible D gene TRBD1, 5 bases. Germline CDR1 reads SGHTA; CDR2 reads FQGTGA. This CDR3 has 12 residues. The V and J ends lost 2 bases and 6 bases respectively, with 7 bases between them. This CDR3 reads CASSLGTDGYTF. The CDR3 coding sequence is TGTGCCAGCAGCTTAGGGACGGATGGCTACACCTTC. The full variable domain, with the rest looked up from reference TRBV7-3 and TRBJ1-2, is GAGVSQTPSNKVTEKGKYVELRCDPISGHTALYWYRQSLGQGPEFLIYFQGTGAADDSGLPNDRFFAVRPEGSVSTLKIQRTERGDSAVYLCASSLGTDGYTFGSGTRLTVV.

The chain links TRBV5-1 to TRBJ2-7, with 10 bases matching TRBD2. The assigned J gene may be wrong: the sequence end matches TRBJ2-5 better. CDR1 SGHRS and CDR2 YFSETQ come from the germline V gene. The CDR3 is 15 residues long. Written as DNA, the CDR3 is TGCGCCAGCAGCTTGACTAGCGGGGTTCAAGAGACCCAGTACTTC. Translation: CASSLTSGVQETQYF.

The chain employs TRBV7-7 and TRBJ2-7; D call uncertain. V lost 5 bases to trimming and J lost 3 bases, with 11 bases between them. The CDR3 spans 13 residues. Germline V gives CDR1 SSHAT, CDR2 FNYEAQ (reference sequence). CDR3 bases: TGTGCCAGCAGCCATTTAGACGGCTACGAGCAGTACTTC. It translates to CASSHLDGYEQYF.

The rearrangement uses TRBV19 and TRBJ2-1; possibly TRBD1 or TRBD2 for D (5 bases each). Germline CDR1 and CDR2: LNHDA and SQIVND (reference sequence). V gave up 0 bases and J gave up 5 bases, with 11 bases separating them. The CDR3 loop spans 15 amino acids. The CDR3 spells CASSIDMGPHNEQFF. The CDR3 DNA is TGTGCCAGTAGTATAGATATGGGACCCCACAATGAGCAGTTCTTC.

This sequence joins TRBV3-1 and TRBJ1-1, with D unclear. There are 13 residues in the CDR3. The V end was cut by 1 base, the J end by 3 bases, with 6 bases between. Germline CDR1 is LGHDT and CDR2 is YNNKEL (reference sequence). Written as DNA, the CDR3 is TGTGCCAGCAGCCAAGGGTGGGACACTGAAGCTTTCTTT. This translates into CASSQGWDTEAFF.

This clonotype was seen many times. V gene TRBV4-2 combines with J gene TRBJ1-4, with 7 bases fitting TRBD1. This CDR3 comprises 15 residues. The J segment lost 7 bases and the V segment lost 0 bases, leaving 5 bases of the junction unmatched. Looked up from germline, CDR1 is LGHNA and CDR2 is YNFKEQ. CDR3 in DNA: TGTGCCAGCAGCCAAGACAAAAACAGGGGTGAAAAACTGTTTTTT. Its protein is CASSQDKNRGEKLFF.

In its sample, this clonotype was seen many times. The V and J genes are TRBV6-5 and TRBJ2-5; weak D call: TRBD2 (6 bases). CDR1 is MNHEY and CDR2 is SVGAGI in the germline V gene. This CDR3 has 14 amino acids. V was trimmed by 2 bases and J by 1 base, leaving 8 bases between them. The CDR3 protein is CASSYGGLQETQYF. In DNA form, the CDR3 reads TGTGCCAGCAGTTACGGGGGACTCCAAGAGACCCAGTACTTC.

The chain uses TRBV12-3 or TRBV12-4 and TRBJ2-1, with D possibly matching TRBD2 (6 bases). CDR3 length equals 12 residues. V lost 8 bases, J lost 9 bases, and 14 bases lay in between. CDR3 DNA sequence: TGTGCCAGCGGGGAGAGGCGGGGTGAGCAGTTCTTC. This codes for CASGERRGEQFF.

The chain employs TRBV7-9 and TRBJ2-5; 12 positions agree with TRBD1. Germline lookup yields CDR1 SEHNR and CDR2 FQNEAQ (reference sequence). The CDR3 spans 17 residues. V lost 2 bases to trimming and J lost 3 bases; unmatched junction nucleotides: 7. In DNA, the CDR3 is TGTGCCAGCAGCTTACAGGGGGGACAGGGGGCTAAAGAGACCCAGTACTTC. Protein: CASSLQGGQGAKETQYF.

The V call is TRBV10-2, the J call TRBJ2-5, with D possibly being TRBD1 or TRBD2 (5 bases each). Per germline, CDR1 WSHSY and CDR2 SAAADI. V lost 6 bases and J lost 2, with 16 bases in between. The CDR3 has 15 residues. The CDR3 nucleotides are TGCGCCAGCAGAGACAGCGGAGGATCTCAAGAGACCCAGTACTTC. Translating it yields CASRDSGGSQETQYF.

This clonotype has more than one count but fewer than ten. One end of the junction does not line up with germline, which may come from a read error. V gene TRBV18 combines with J gene TRBJ1-4; D may be TRBD1 (5 bases). The germline gives CDR1 KGHSH, CDR2 LQKENI. The CDR3 has 19 amino acids. The CDR3 DNA reads as TGTGCCAGCTCACCACAGTTGCGGACACTAGCCCCTACTACTGAAAAACTGTTTTTT. Amino acids: CASSPQLRTLAPTTEKLFF. Combining the CDR3 with reference TRBV18 and TRBJ1-4 gives the whole variable domain NAGVMQNPRHLVRRRGQEARLRCSPMKGHSHVYWYRQLPEEGLKFMVYLQKENIIDESGMPKERFSAEFPKEGPSILRIQQVVRGDSAAYFCASSPQLRTLAPTTEKLFFGSGTQLSVL.

This clonotype was seen at least ten times. The V gene is TRBV6-5, the J gene TRBJ1-6; 9 bases align to TRBD1. The length of the CDR3 is 15 residues. Germline loops: CDR1 MNHEY, CDR2 SVGAGI. V was clipped by 5 bases and J by 10 bases; unmatched bases: 9. CDR3 in amino acids: CASSDPGQGYSPLHF. The CDR3 nucleotides are TGTGCCAGCAGTGACCCGGGACAGGGCTACTCACCCCTCCACTTT.

This clonotype came up many times. The gene calls are TRBV15 and TRBJ2-7; 15 bases match TRBD2. CDR1 and CDR2 (germline): LNHNV, YYDKDF (reference sequence). V lost 5 bases and J lost 4; bases outside the gene matches: 15. The CDR3 sequence is 19 residues long. The CDR3 loop is CATSRGAGGTSGGPYEQYF. Here the CDR3 DNA reads TGTGCCACCAGCCGAGGGGCGGGAGGGACTAGCGGGGGGCCTTACGAGCAGTACTTC.

V gene TRBV5-4 combines with J gene TRBJ1-1, with D perhaps TRBD1 (5 bases). Germline lookup yields CDR1 SGHNT and CDR2 YYREEE (reference sequence). The ends were cut back, 0 bases at V and 1 base at J, with 13 bases in the middle. The length of the CDR3 is 16 residues. The CDR3 DNA is TGTGCCAGCAGCTTGGGGGCGGGGCAGCGGAACACTGAAGCTTTCTTT. As protein: CASSLGAGQRNTEAFF.

The CDR3 DNA reads TGCAGCGTTGAAGGGACAGCTACGAATGAGCAGTTCTTC. Translating it yields CSVEGTATNEQFF. The chain joins TRBV29-1 to TRBJ2-1; a possible D gene is TRBD1 (6 bases). V lost 1 base, J lost 7 bases, and 11 bases lay in between. This CDR3 is 13 amino acids long. In germline, CDR1 is SQVTM, CDR2 ANQGSEA.

This clonotype was seen a handful of times. The V call is TRBV11-2, the J call TRBJ2-5, with D tentatively TRBD2 (7 bases). The CDR3 has 15 amino acids. V lost 1 base to trimming and J lost 10 bases, with 19 bases between them. From germline, CDR1 is SGHAT and CDR2 FQNNGV. The CDR3 region is CASSLVGGGYGGQYF. The DNA of the CDR3 is TGTGCCAGCAGCTTAGTCGGCGGGGGCTACGGGGGCCAGTACTTC.

The table lists this clonotype with a few counts. This rearrangement joins TRBV2 to TRBJ2-7, with D tentatively TRBD1 or TRBD2 (6 bases each). CDR3 length equals 13 residues. Trimming removed 6 bases at V and 2 bases at J, with 11 bases between. Germline CDR1 is SNHLY and CDR2 is FYNNEI. For the CDR3, the DNA is TGTGCCAGCAGAACGGGGGCCACCTACGAGCAGTACTTC. Translation: CASRTGATYEQYF.

This clonotype was picked up a small number of times. This may stem from a read error, because a much larger clone lies one nucleotide away. This CDR3 is missing its conserved last phenylalanine or tryptophan, likely due to a read error. The V and J genes are TRBV9 and TRBJ2-2, with 8 bases fitting TRBD1. Unmatched junction bases numbered 1, after V lost 1 base and J lost 5 bases. Germline V CDR1 and CDR2: SGDLS, YYNGEE. The CDR3 is 14 residues long. The CDR3 spells CASSVQGATGELFI. For the CDR3, the DNA is TGTGCCAGCAGCGTACAGGGGGCTACCGGGGAGCTGTTTATT.